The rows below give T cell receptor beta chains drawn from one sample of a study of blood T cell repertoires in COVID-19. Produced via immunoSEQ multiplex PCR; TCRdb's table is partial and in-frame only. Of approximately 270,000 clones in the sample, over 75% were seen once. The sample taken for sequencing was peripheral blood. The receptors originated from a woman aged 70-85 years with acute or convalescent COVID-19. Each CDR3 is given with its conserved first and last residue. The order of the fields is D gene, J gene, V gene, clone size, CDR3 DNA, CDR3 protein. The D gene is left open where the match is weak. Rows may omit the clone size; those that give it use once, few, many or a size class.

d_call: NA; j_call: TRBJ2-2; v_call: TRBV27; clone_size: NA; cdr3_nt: TGTGCCAGCAGTTCGGGGAACGGGGAGCTGTTTTTT; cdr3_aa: CASSSGNGELFF
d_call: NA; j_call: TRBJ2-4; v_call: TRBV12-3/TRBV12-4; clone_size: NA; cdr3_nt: TGTGCCAGCAGTTTAATCCCCCCGGGCATTCAGTACTTC; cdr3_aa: CASSLIPPGIQYF
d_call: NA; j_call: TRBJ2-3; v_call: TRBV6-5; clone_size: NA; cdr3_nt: TGTGCCAGCAGCAGAGGGCTTAGGGCAGATACGCAGTATTTT; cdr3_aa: CASSRGLRADTQYF
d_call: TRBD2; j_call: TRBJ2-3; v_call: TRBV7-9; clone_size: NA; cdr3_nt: TGTGCCAGCAGCTCCGGGACTAGCCGCACAGATACGCAGTATTTT; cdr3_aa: CASSSGTSRTDTQYF
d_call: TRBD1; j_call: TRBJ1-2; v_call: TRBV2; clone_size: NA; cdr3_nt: TGTGCCAGCAGCGCGGGGACAGGGGTGCGGTATGGCTACACCTTC; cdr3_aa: CASSAGTGVRYGYTF
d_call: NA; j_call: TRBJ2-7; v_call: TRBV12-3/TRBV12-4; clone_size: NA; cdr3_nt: TGTGCCAGCAGGCGGGACAGATTTTACGAGCAGTACTTC; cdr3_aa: CASRRDRFYEQYF
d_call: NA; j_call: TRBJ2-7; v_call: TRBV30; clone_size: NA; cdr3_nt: TGTGCCTGGAGGGATGTGGGAGGCGAGCAGTACTTC; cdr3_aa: CAWRDVGGEQYF
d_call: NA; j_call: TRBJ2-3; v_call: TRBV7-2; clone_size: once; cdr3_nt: TGTGCCAGCAGCTTAGGGGCTTCCGGGACTCACACAGATACGCAGTATTTT; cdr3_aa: CASSLGASGTHTDTQYF
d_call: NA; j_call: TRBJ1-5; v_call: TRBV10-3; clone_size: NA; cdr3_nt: TGTGCCATCAGTGAGTCGGCGGGTTGGCCCCAGCATTTT; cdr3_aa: CAISESAGWPQHF
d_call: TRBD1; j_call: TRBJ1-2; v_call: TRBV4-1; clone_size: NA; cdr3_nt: TGCGCCAGCAGCCCCGTGACAGGGATCCTCCTATCGGCTGGCTACACCTTC; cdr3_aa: CASSPVTGILLSAGYTF
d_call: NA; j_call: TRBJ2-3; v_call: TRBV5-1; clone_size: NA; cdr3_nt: TGCGCCAGCAGCTTGGGGCTAGGCTCGGAGACGCAGTATTTT; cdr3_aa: CASSLGLGSETQYF
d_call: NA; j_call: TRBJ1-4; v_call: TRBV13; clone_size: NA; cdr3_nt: TGTGCCAGCAGCTTTCGGGGGATCGGAACTAATGAAAAACTGTTTTTT; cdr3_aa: CASSFRGIGTNEKLFF
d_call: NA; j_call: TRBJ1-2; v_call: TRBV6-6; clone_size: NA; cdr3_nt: TGTGCCAGCTCTCCAGGGGCTAGTTATGGCTACACCTTC; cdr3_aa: CASSPGASYGYTF
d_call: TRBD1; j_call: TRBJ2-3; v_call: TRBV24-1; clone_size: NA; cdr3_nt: TGTGCCACCAGCGCCGGGACAGCCACAGATACGCAGTATTTT; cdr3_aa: CATSAGTATDTQYF
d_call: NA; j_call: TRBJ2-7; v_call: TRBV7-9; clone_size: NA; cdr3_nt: TGTGCCAGCAGTCTCTACGAGCAGTACTTC; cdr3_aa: CASSLYEQYF
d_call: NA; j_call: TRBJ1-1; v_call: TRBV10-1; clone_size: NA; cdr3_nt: TGCGCCAGCAGTATTGGAGGGGCGCACACTGAAGCTTTCTTT; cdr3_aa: CASSIGGAHTEAFF
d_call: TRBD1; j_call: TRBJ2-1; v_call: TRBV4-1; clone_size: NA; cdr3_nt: TGCGCCAGCAGCCAAGTCCGGGACAGCCCCTACAATGAGCAGTTCTTC; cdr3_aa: CASSQVRDSPYNEQFF
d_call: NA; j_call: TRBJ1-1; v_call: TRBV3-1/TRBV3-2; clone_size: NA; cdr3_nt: TGTGCCAGCAGCCAAGCGCGGCGCTTAAACACTGAAGCTTTCTTT; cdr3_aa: CASSQARRLNTEAFF
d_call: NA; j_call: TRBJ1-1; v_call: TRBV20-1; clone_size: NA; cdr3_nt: TGCAGTGCTCCAGGGGTCACTGAAGCTTTCTTT; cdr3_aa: CSAPGVTEAFF
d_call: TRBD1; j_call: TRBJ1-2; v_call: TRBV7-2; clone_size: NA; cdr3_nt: TGTGCCAGCAGCCCCCCGGGACAGGGGGCGGGGGGCTACACCTTC; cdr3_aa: CASSPPGQGAGGYTF
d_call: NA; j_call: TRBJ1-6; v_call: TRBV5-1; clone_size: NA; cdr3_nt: TGCGCCAGCAGCTTGGGCCAGAATTCACCCCTCCACTTT; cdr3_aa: CASSLGQNSPLHF
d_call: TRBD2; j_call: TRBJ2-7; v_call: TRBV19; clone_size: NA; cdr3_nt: TGTGCCAGTAGTATCGCGGGGGGCGGCGGCGAGCAGTACTTC; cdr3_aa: CASSIAGGGGEQYF
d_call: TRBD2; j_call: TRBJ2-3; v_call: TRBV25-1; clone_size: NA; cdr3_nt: TGTGCCAGCAGGGGGGGGAGGACTAGCGGGAGCACAGATACGCAGTATTTT; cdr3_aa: CASRGGRTSGSTDTQYF
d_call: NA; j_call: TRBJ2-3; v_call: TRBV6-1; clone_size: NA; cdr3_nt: TGTGCCAGCAGTGAAGACAGTTGGCAGAACACAGATACGCAGTATTTT; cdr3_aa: CASSEDSWQNTDTQYF
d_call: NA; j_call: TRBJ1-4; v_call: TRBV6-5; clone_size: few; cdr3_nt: TGTGCCAGCAAGACAGGCCGTAATGAAAAACTGTTTTTT; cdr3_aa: CASKTGRNEKLFF
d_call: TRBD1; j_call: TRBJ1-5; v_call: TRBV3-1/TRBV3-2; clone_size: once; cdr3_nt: TGTGCCAGCAGCCCGGGACAGCTTAATCAGCCCCAGCATTTT; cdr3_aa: CASSPGQLNQPQHF
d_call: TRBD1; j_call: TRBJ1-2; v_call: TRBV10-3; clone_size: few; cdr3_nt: TGTGCCATCAGCCCTGACAGGGGCTATGGCTACACCTTC; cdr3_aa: CAISPDRGYGYTF
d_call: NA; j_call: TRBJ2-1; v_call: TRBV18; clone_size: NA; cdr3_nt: TGTGCCAGCTCACCGTCGGGGGGCGAGCAGTTCTTC; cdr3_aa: CASSPSGGEQFF
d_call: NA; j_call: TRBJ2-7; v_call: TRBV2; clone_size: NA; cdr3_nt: TGTGCCAGCAGTGGGTACAGGACCTCCTACGAGCAGTACTTC; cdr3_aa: CASSGYRTSYEQYF
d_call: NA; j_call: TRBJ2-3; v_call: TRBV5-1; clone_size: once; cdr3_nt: TGCGCCAGCAGCGGGGGGGCTAGCACAGATACGCAGTATTTT; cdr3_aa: CASSGGASTDTQYF
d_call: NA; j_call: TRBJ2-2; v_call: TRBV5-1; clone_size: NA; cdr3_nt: TGCGCCAGCAGCTTCGCAGCGGGCGACACCGGGGAGCTGTTTTTT; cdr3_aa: CASSFAAGDTGELFF
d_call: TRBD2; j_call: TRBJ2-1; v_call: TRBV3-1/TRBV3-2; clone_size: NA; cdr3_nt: TGTGCCAGCAGCCAGGGACTAGCGGGGCCCAATGAGCAGTTCTTC; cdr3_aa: CASSQGLAGPNEQFF
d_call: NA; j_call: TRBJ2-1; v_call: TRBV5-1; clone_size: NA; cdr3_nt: TGCGCCAGCGGCGGGGTGGGAAGGCGGAATGAGCAGTTCTTC; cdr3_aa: CASGGVGRRNEQFF
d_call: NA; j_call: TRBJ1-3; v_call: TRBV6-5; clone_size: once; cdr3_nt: TGTGCCAGCCGAATGGAGGCGGTAAACACCATATATTTT; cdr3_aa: CASRMEAVNTIYF
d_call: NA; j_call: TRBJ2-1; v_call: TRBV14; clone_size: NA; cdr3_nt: TGTGCCAGCAGCACACGACAGGTAAAAGTTTGGGATGAGCAGTTCTTC; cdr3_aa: CASSTRQVKVWDEQFF
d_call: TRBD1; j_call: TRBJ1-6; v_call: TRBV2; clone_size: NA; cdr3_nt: TGTGCCAGCAGTCTCCGGGACAGAGCCTCACCCCTCCACTTT; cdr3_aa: CASSLRDRASPLHF
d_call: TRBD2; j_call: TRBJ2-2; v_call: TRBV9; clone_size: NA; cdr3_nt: TGTGCCAGCAGCCTGAGGACTAGCGGGGGGGCAGGCGGGGAGCTGTTTTTT; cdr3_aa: CASSLRTSGGAGGELFF
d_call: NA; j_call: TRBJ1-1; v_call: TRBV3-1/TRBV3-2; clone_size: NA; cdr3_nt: TGTGCCAGCAGCCAAGAACAGAAGAACACTGAAGCTTTCTTT; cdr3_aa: CASSQEQKNTEAFF
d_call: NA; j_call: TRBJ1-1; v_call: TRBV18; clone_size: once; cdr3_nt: TGTGCCAGCTCACCCCAACAGGGGAACACTGAAGCTTTCTTT; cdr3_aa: CASSPQQGNTEAFF
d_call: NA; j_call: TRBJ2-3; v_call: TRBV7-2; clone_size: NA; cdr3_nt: TGTGCCAGCAGCCCGTGGTCTCGGGTTACAGATACGCAGTATTTT; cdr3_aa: CASSPWSRVTDTQYF
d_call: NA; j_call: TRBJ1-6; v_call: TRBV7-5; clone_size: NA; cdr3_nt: TGTGCCAGAAGGTTTAGTAACTCACCCCTCCACTTT; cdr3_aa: CARRFSNSPLHF
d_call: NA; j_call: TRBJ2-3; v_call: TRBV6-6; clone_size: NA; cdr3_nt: TGTGCCAGCAGTCTTCAAGGGGTACCAGATACGCAGTATTTT; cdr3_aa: CASSLQGVPDTQYF
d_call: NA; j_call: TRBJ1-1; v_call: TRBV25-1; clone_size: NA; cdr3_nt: TGTGCCAGCCAGGAGGGTTCGGGTGCAGCTTTCTTT; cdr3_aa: CASQEGSGAAFF
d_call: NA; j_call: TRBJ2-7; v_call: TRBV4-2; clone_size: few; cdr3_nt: TGTGCCAGCAGCCAAGATTCGAGGGGGGGAGCCTACGAGCAGTACTTC; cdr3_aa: CASSQDSRGGAYEQYF
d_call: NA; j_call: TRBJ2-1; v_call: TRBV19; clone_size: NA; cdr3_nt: TGTGCCAGTAGTATTGGTTGGGGCGTCAATGAGCAGTTCTTC; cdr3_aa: CASSIGWGVNEQFF
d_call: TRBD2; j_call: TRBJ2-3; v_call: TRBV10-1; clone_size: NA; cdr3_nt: TGCGCCAGCAGCGACAGCGGGGGGGCGGGAGATACGCAGTATTTT; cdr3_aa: CASSDSGGAGDTQYF
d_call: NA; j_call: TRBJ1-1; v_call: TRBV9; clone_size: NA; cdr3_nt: TGTGCCAGCAGCGGCCGGTCTGGGGGAGGGAGGAACACTGAAGCTTTCTTT; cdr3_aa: CASSGRSGGGRNTEAFF
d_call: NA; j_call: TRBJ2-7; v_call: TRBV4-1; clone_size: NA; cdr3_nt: TGCGCCAGCAGCCAGGGACCAGGGGGGTTAAGCTCCTACGAGCAGTACTTC; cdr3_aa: CASSQGPGGLSSYEQYF
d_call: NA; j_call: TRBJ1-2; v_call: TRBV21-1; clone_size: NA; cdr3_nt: TGTGCCAGCAGCCCCTCCTTCTCCGGGAGGACCTTC; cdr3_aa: CASSPSFSGRTF
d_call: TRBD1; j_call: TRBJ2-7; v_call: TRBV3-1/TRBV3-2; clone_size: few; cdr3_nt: TGTGCCAGCAGCCTCGCTCCCGGGACAGGGGGTCGCGAGCAGTACTTC; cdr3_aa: CASSLAPGTGGREQYF
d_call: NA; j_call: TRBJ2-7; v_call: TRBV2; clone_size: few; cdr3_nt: TGTGCCAGCGAGACAGGTGTCTACGAGCAGTACTTC; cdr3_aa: CASETGVYEQYF